This T cell receptor beta chain was recorded in a study of blood T cell repertoires in COVID-19. The method was immunoSEQ multiplex PCR; TCRdb's version includes in-frame clones alone and lacks a portion of them. The data show roughly 120,000 clones, around 83% seen once. V dropped 4 bases and J dropped 6 bases, with 12 bases sitting between them. The germline V gene has CDR1 KGHSY and CDR2 FQNENV. The CDR3 totals 14 residues. The chain couples TRBV16 to TRBJ1-4; a weak D match, TRBD1 (6 bases). Sequencing input: peripheral blood. This sequence was found in a woman aged 80 or over with COVID-19, enrolled during active disease. The CDR3 loop is CASSPRGGDEKLFF. As DNA, the CDR3 is TGTGCCAGCAGCCCGAGAGGGGGTGATGAAAAACTGTTTTTT.